Below, one TCR beta chain is given with its context. Under the authors' procedure: The assay estimated nucleated cells by amplifying reference gene primers. The protocol was immunoSEQ multiplex PCR, while the TCRdb copy is restricted to in-frame clones and leaves out a portion. That table gives V, J and clone size, and the DNA gave D and trimming. The top ten clones hold roughly 2.9% of a sample with 150,000 to 200,000 clones, around 80% of them seen once. The data were taken from a study of blood T cell repertoires in COVID-19. Turning to the study itself: Whether acute or convalescent, the COVID-19 samples came from the United States, Italy and Spain.

The CDR3 has 17 residues. Germline CDR1 MNHEY, CDR2 SVGEGT. The V and J ends lost 0 bases and 6 bases respectively, with 15 bases between them. J is TRBJ1-6 and V is TRBV6-2 or TRBV6-3; no clear D gene. Input material: peripheral blood. This clonotype was sampled from a woman aged 60-70 years with acute or convalescent COVID-19. In DNA, the CDR3 is TGTGCCAGCAGTTACTCGAAACGGGGTCTGCCTAATTCACCCCTCCACTTT. Translated, it gives CASSYSKRGLPNSPLHF.